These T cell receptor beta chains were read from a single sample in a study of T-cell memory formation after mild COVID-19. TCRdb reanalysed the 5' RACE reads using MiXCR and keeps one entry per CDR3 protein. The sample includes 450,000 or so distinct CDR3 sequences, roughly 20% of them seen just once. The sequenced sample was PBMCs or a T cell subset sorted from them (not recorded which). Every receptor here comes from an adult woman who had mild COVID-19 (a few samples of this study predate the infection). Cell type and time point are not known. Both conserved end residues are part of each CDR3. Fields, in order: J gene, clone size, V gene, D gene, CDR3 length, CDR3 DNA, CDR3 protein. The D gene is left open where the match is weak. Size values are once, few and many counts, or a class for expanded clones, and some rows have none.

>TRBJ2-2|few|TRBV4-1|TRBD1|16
TGCGCCAGCAGCCAAGTGGGACAGGTTAACACCGGGGAGCTGTTTTTT
CASSQVGQVNTGELFF
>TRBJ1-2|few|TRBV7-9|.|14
TGTGCCAGCAGCTTACTCGGGGGCGCCTATGGCTACACCTTC
CASSLLGGAYGYTF
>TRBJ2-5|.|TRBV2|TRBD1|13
TGTGCCAGCCCGACAGGGGGCGGGGAGACCCAGTACTTC
CASPTGGGETQYF
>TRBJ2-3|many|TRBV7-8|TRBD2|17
TGTGCCAGCAGCTTAACAGAACTAGCGGGATTGACAGATACGCAGTATTTT
CASSLTELAGLTDTQYF
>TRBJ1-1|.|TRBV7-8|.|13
TGTGCCAGCAGCTGGACATGGGAAACTGAAGCTTTCTTT
CASSWTWETEAFF
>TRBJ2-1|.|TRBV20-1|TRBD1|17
TGCAGTGCTCTCCTCCACGGGACAGGGAATTTGATGGGTGAGCAGTTCTTC
CSALLHGTGNLMGEQFF
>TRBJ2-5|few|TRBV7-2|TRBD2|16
TGTGCCAGCAGCAGTCCCGGGCTAGCGGGACTAGAGACCCAGTACTTC
CASSSPGLAGLETQYF
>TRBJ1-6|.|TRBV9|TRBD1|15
TGTGCCAGCAGCGCGACAGGGGCATATAATTCACCCCTCCACTTT
CASSATGAYNSPLHF
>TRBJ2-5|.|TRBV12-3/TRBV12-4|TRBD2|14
TGTGCCAGCAGTCAGCCGGGACTAACGGAGACCCAGTACTTC
CASSQPGLTETQYF
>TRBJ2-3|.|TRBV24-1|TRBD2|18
TGTGCCACCAGTGACCCCGGGACTAGCGGGAGGTCGTCAGATACGCAGTATTTT
CATSDPGTSGRSSDTQYF
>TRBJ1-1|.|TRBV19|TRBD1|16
TGTGCCAGTAGCCCTAAGGGACAGGGGTTTCCGATGTGGACTTTCTTT
CASSPKGQGFPMWTFF
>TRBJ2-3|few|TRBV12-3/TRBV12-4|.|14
TGTGCCAGCAGTTTAACGACAGGTCTACTTACGCAGTATTTT
CASSLTTGLLTQYF
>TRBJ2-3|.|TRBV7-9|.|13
TGTGCCAGCAGCTTAGGTGTAGAGGATACGCAGTATTTT
CASSLGVEDTQYF
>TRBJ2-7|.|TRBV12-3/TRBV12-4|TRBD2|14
TGTGCCAGCAGTTTAAACGGGAGGACCTACGAGCAGTACTTC
CASSLNGRTYEQYF
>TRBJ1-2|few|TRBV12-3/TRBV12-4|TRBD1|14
TGTGCCAGCAGTCGACAGGGGAGTATCTATGGCTACACCTTC
CASSRQGSIYGYTF
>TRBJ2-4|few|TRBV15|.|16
TGTGCCACCAGCAGAGAGGGGGCCCTGACCAAAAACATTCAGTACTTC
CATSREGALTKNIQYF
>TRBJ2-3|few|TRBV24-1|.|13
TGTGCCACCAGTGATAGAACCACAGATACGCAGTATTTT
CATSDRTTDTQYF
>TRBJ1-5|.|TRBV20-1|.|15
TGCAGTGCTCCAGAGGGGGGATATAGCAATCAGCCCCAGCATTTT
CSAPEGGYSNQPQHF
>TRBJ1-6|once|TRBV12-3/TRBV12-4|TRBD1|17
TGTGCCAGCAGTTATTTATACAGGGGGCCGGATAATTCACCCCTCCACTTT
CASSYLYRGPDNSPLHF
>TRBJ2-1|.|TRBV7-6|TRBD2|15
TGTGCCAGCAGCTTAGCGGGGATCTTAGCGGGAGAGCAGTTCTTC
CASSLAGILAGEQFF
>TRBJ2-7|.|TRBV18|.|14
TGTGCCAGCTCACCAGCAGTGGCCTACTACGAGCAGTACTTC
CASSPAVAYYEQYF
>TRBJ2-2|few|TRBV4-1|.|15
TGCGCCAGCAGCCAAGTCCAGTTCAACACCGGGGAGCTGTTTTTT
CASSQVQFNTGELFF
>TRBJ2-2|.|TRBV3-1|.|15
TGTGCCAGCAAGGAAGGGGGTCTTGTGTTCGGGGAGCTGTTTTTT
CASKEGGLVFGELFF
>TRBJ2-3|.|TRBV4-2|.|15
TGTGCCAGCAGCCCTAGCGCAAGAACCACAGATACGCAGTATTTT
CASSPSARTTDTQYF
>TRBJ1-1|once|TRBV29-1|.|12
TGCAGCGGACAGACAGGTAACACTGAAGCTTTCTTT
CSGQTGNTEAFF
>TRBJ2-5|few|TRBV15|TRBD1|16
TGTGCCACCAGCAGCGGAAATGACAGGGTAGGAGCGACCCAGTACTTC
CATSSGNDRVGATQYF
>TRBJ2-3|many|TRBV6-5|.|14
TGTGCCAGCAGTTGGGGGTTGGATACAGATACGCAGTATTTT
CASSWGLDTDTQYF
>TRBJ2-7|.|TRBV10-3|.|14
TGTGCCATCAGTTCAACTAGCTCTCCCTTTGAGCAGTACTTC
CAISSTSSPFEQYF
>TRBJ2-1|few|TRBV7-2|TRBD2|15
TGTGCCAGCAGCTACGTCGGGGCGGGAGCCCATGAGCAGTTCTTC
CASSYVGAGAHEQFF
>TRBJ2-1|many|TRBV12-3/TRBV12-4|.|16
TGTGCCAGCAGTTTAGATCTTGGGAGACTAGGAAATGAGCAGTTCTTC
CASSLDLGRLGNEQFF
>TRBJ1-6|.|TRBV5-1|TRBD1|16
TGCGCCAGCAGCTTGGGCGACAGGGGCGGGAATTCACCCCTCCACTTT
CASSLGDRGGNSPLHF
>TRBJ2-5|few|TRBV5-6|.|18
TGTGCCAGCAGCGACCGTGGGATCGCCACAACTAACCAAGAGACCCAGTACTTC
CASSDRGIATTNQETQYF
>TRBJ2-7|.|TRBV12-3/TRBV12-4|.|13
TGTGCCAGCAGTTTTTGGCAGGGCTACGAGCAGTACTTC
CASSFWQGYEQYF
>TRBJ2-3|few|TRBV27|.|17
TGTGCCAGCAGTTCCTCAAGACTAGGTGTGGGCACAGATACGCAGTATTTT
CASSSSRLGVGTDTQYF
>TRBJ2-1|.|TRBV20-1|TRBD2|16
TGCAGTGCTAGAGTTAGGACTAGCGGGGTCTACAATGAGCAGTTCTTC
CSARVRTSGVYNEQFF
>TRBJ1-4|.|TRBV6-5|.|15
TGTGCCAGCAGTTACCGTGGGGGCTTTAATGAAAAACTGTTTTTT
CASSYRGGFNEKLFF
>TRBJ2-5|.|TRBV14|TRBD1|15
TGTGCCAGCAGCATGGGGACAGGGAGCGGAGAGACCCAGTACTTC
CASSMGTGSGETQYF
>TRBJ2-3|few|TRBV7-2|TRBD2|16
TGTGCCAGCAGCTCACTAGCGGGAGGTATGGCAGATACGCAGTATTTT
CASSSLAGGMADTQYF
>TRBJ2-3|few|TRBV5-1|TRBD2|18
TGCGCCAGCAGCTTGCAGATAGCGGGGGGCCCTCGCACAGATACGCAGTATTTT
CASSLQIAGGPRTDTQYF
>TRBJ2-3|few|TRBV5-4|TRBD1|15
TGTGCCAGCAGTAAGGGACAGCTTAGCACAGATACGCAGTATTTT
CASSKGQLSTDTQYF
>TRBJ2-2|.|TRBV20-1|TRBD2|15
TGCAGTGCTAGAAAGGCTAGCGGATACACCGGGGAGCTGTTTTTT
CSARKASGYTGELFF
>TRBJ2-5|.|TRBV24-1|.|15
TGTGCCACCAGTGACCGCCGGGACTTCCAAGAGACCCAGTACTTC
CATSDRRDFQETQYF
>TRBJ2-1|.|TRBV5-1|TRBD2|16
TGCGCCAGCAGCCCTAGCGGGACTATGTCCTACAATGAGCAGTTCTTC
CASSPSGTMSYNEQFF
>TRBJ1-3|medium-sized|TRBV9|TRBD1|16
TGTGCCAGCAGCGTAGACACAGGGGGTACTGGAAACACCATATATTTT
CASSVDTGGTGNTIYF
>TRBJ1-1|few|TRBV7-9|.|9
TGTGCCATTAGAGGGGGGGCTTTCTTT
CAIRGGAFF
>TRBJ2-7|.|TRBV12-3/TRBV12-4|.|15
TGTGCCAGCAGCCCCGACAGGAGAACCTCCTACGAGCAGTACTTC
CASSPDRRTSYEQYF
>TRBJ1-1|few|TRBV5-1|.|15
TGCGCCAGCAGCCCCCACTCGAGCGGCGGCACTGAAGCTTTCTTT
CASSPHSSGGTEAFF
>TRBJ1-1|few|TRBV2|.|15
TGTGCCAGCAGTGAATTTGGTTCGTTGAACACTGAAGCTTTCTTT
CASSEFGSLNTEAFF
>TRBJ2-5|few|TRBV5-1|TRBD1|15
TGCGCCAGCGAAACCGGACAGGGCTGGGGAGAGACCCAGTACTTC
CASETGQGWGETQYF
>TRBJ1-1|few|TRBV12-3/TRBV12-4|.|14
TGTGCCAGCAGACCAGATACAGGGCACACTGAAGCTTTCTTT
CASRPDTGHTEAFF
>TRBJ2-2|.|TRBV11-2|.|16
TGTGCCAGCAGCTTAGAATCTAGGATGAACACCGGGGAGCTGTTTTTT
CASSLESRMNTGELFF
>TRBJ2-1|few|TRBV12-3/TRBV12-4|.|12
TGTGCCAGCAGTTTATCTTTGCAGGGACGGTTCTTC
CASSLSLQGRFF
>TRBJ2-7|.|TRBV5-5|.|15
TGTGCCAGCAGCTTGGGGGGGCTTAGCTCCTACGAGCAGTACTTC
CASSLGGLSSYEQYF
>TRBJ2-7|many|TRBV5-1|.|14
TGCGCCAGCAGCTTGGTGGAGGGGGCAGGCGAGCAGTACTTC
CASSLVEGAGEQYF
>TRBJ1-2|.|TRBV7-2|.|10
TGTGCCAGCAGCGCCGGAGGCTACACCTTC
CASSAGGYTF
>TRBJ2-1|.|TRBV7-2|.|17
TGTGCCAGCAGGCCCCACCCCGACGGATGGTCCTACAATGAGCAGTTCTTC
CASRPHPDGWSYNEQFF
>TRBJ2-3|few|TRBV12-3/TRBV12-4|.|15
TGTGCCAGCAGTTCCGGCCCAACACCGCGAGATACGCAGTATTTT
CASSSGPTPRDTQYF
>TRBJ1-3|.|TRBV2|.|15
TGTGCCAGCAGTGAAGGCGTTCTCTCTGGAAACACCATATATTTT
CASSEGVLSGNTIYF
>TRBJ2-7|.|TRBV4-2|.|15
TGTGCCAGCAGCCAAGAACGGGGGCCGTTTTTGAGGCAGTACTTC
CASSQERGPFLRQYF
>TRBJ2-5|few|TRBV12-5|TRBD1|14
TGTGCTAGTGCCGGGACAGGGAAGCGAAAGACCCAGTACTTC
CASAGTGKRKTQYF